The present TCR beta chain was sequenced within a study of cytomegalovirus exposure and HLA in healthy donors. Data came from immunoSEQ multiplex PCR; TCRdb stores just in-frame clones and leaves some out. The repertoire holds about 340,000 clones, with roughly 88% as singletons. Sequencing was carried out using PBMCs. The clonotype originates from a woman between 18 and 29 years old in good health and CMV-seronegative.

Here the CDR3 DNA reads TGCGCCAGCAGCCAAGTAGGGGGACAAGAGGAAGCTTTCTTT. Its translation is CASSQVGGQEEAFF. The rearrangement joins TRBV4-1 to TRBJ1-1; TRBD1 is a possible D gene (6 bases). This CDR3 spans 14 amino acids. V gave up 1 base and J gave up 8 bases, with 14 bases separating them. Germline V gene data show CDR1 as MGHRA and CDR2 as YSYEKL.